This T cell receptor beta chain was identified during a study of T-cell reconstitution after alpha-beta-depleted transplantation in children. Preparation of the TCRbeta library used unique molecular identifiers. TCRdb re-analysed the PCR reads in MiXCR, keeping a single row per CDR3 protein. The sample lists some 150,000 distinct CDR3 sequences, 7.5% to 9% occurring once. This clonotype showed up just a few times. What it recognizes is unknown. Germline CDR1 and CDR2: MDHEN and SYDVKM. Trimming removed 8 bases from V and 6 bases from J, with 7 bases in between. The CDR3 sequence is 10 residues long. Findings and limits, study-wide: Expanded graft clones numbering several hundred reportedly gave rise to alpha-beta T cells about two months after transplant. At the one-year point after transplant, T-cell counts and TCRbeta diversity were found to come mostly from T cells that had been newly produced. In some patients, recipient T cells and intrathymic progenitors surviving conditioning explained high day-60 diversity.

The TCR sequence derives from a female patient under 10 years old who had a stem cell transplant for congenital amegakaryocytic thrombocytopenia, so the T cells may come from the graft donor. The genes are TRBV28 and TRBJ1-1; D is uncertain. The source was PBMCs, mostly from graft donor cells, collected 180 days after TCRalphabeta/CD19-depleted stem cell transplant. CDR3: CASFRAEAFF. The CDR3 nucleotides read TGTGCCAGCTTCCGGGCTGAAGCTTTCTTT.